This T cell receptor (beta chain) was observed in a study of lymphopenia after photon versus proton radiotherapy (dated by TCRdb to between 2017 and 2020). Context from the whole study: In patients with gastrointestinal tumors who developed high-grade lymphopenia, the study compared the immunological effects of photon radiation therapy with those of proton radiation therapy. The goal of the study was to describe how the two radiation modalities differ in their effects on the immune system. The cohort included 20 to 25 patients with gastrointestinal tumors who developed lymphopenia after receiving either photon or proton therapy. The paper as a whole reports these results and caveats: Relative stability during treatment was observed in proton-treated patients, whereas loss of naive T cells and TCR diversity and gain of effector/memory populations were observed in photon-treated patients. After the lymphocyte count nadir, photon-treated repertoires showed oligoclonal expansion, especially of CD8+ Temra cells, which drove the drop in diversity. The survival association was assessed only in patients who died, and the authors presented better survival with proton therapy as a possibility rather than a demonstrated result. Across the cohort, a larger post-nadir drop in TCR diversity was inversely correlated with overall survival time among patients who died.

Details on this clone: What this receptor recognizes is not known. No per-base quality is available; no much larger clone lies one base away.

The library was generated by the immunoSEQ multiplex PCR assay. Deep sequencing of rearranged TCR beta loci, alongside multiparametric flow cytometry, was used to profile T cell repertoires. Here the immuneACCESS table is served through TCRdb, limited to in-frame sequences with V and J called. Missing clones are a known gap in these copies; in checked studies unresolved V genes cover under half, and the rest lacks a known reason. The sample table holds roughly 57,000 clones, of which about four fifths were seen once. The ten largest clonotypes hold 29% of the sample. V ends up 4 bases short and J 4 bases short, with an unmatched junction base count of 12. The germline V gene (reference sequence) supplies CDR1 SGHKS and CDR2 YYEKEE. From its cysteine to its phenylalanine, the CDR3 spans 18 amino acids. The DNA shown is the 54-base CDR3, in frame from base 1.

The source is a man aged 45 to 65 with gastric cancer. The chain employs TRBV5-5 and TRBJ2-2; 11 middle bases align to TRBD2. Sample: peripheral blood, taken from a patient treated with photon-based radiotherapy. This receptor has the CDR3 CASSPTSGGLAGTGELFF. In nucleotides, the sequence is TGTGCCAGCAGCCCCACTTCAGGCGGACTAGCGGGCACCGGGGAGCTGTTTTTT.